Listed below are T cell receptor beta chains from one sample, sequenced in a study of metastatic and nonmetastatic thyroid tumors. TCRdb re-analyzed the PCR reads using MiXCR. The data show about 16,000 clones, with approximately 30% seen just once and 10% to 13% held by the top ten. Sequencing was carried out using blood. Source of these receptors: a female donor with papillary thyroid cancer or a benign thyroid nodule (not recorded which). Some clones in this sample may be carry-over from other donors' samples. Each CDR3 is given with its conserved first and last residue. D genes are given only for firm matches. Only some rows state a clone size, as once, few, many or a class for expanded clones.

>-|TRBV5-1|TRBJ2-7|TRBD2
CASSFGTSGVSYEQYF
TGCGCCAGCAGCTTCGGGACTAGCGGGGTCTCCTACGAGCAGTACTTC
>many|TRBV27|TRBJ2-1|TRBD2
CASSLVAGGDNEQFF
TGTGCCAGCAGTTTAGTAGCGGGGGGGGACAATGAGCAGTTCTTC
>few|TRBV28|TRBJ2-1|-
CASRVNSFRYNEQFF
TGTGCCAGCAGGGTTAACAGTTTTCGGTACAATGAGCAGTTCTTC
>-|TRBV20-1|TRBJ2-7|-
CSAATTGGRTSYEQYF
TGCAGTGCTGCTACTACAGGAGGTCGAACCTCCTACGAGCAGTACTTC
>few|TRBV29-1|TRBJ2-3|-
CSVVQSTDTQYF
TGCAGCGTTGTCCAAAGCACAGATACGCAGTATTTT
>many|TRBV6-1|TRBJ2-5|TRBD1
CASSVQGAGETQYF
TGTGCCAGCAGCGTACAGGGGGCTGGGGAGACCCAGTACTTC
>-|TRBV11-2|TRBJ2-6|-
CASSLVASGANVLTF
TGTGCCAGCAGCTTAGTGGCGTCTGGGGCCAACGTCCTGACTTTC
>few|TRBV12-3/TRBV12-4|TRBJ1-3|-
CASSPNRAGNTIYF
TGTGCCAGCAGCCCGAACAGGGCTGGAAACACCATATATTTT
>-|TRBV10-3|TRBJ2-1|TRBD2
CAIIPGGSLGNEQFF
TGTGCCATCATCCCCGGGGGGTCGTTAGGCAATGAGCAGTTCTTC
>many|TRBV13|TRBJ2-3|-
CASSLRGQVNTDTQYF
TGTGCCAGCAGCTTACGGGGGCAGGTGAACACAGATACGCAGTATTTT
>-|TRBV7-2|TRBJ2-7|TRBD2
CASSLLAGAYEQYF
TGTGCCAGCAGCTTACTAGCGGGAGCTTACGAGCAGTACTTC
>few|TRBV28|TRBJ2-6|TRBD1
CASSAGTGFSGANVLTF
TGTGCCAGCAGTGCCGGGACAGGGTTCTCTGGGGCCAACGTCCTGACTTTC
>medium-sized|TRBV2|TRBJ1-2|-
CASFAGDYGYTF
TGTGCCAGCTTTGCGGGGGACTATGGCTACACCTTC
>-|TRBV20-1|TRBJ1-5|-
CSARDRARDQPQHF
TGCAGTGCTAGAGATAGGGCGAGGGATCAGCCCCAGCATTTT
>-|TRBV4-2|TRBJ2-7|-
CASSQTGSYEQYF
TGTGCCAGCAGCCAAACAGGGTCCTACGAGCAGTACTTC
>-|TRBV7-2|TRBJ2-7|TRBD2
CASSSSGGSYEQYF
TGTGCCAGCAGCTCCTCGGGGGGGAGTTACGAGCAGTACTTC
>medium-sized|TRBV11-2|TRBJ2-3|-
CASSPRLGGGTDTQYF
TGTGCCAGCAGCCCCCGTCTGGGGGGTGGAACAGATACGCAGTATTTT
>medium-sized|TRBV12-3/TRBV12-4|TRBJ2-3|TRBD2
CASSGLAASLSTDTQYF
TGTGCCAGCAGCGGACTAGCGGCTTCTCTGAGCACAGATACGCAGTATTTT
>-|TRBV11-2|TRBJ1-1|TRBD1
CASSLRRTGINTEAFF
TGTGCCAGCAGCTTACGTAGGACAGGAATAAACACTGAAGCTTTCTTT
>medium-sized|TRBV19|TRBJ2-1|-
CATSWAGGRHSYNEQFF
TGTGCCACCTCGTGGGCGGGTGGGCGGCACTCCTACAATGAGCAGTTCTTC
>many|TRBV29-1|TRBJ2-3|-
CSPYTGTDTQYF
TGCAGCCCATACACAGGCACAGATACGCAGTATTTT
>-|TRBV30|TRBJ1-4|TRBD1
CAWSGGTGQEKLFF
TGTGCCTGGAGTGGGGGGACAGGGCAAGAAAAACTGTTTTTT
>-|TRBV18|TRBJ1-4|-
CASSPRGRQLNEKLFF
TGTGCCAGCTCACCCCGCGGACGGCAGCTGAATGAAAAACTGTTTTTT
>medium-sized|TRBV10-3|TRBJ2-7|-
CAISEARGLVEQYF
TGTGCCATCAGTGAGGCGCGGGGGCTGGTCGAGCAGTACTTC
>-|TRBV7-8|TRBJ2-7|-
CASSLLRDGDEQYF
TGTGCCAGCAGCTTACTCAGGGACGGTGACGAGCAGTACTTC
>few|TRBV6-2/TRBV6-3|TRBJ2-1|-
CASLLSPSSYNEQFF
TGTGCCAGCCTGCTTTCTCCGAGCTCCTACAATGAGCAGTTCTTC
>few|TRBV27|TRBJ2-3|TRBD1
CASSGTGRSYTQYF
TGTGCCAGCAGTGGGACAGGGAGGTCGTATACGCAGTATTTT
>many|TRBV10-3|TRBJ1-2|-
CATSLGDVSGYTF
TGTGCCACCTCCCTAGGGGACGTATCAGGCTACACCTTC
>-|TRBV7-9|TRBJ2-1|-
CASTPTGDEQFF
TGTGCCAGCACCCCTACAGGAGATGAGCAGTTCTTC
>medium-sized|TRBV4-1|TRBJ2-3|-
CASSPRSGGGTGDTQYF
TGCGCCAGCAGCCCAAGATCGGGCGGGGGGACAGGAGATACGCAGTATTTT
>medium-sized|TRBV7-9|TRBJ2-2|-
CASSLGVAGELFF
TGTGCCAGCAGCTTAGGGGTGGCCGGGGAGCTGTTTTTT
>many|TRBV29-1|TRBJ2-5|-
CSVESGETQYF
TGCAGCGTTGAATCCGGGGAGACCCAGTACTTC
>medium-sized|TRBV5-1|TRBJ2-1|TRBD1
CASSLGGQGMNEQFF
TGCGCCAGCAGCTTGGGGGGACAGGGGATGAATGAGCAGTTCTTC
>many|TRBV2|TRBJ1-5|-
CASRGGSSNQPQHF
TGTGCCAGCAGGGGAGGGAGTAGCAATCAGCCCCAGCATTTT